The clone carrying this TCR beta chain has a count of ten or more. Germline assignment: CDR1 SQVTM and CDR2 ANQGSEA. The CDR3 runs to 14 residues. Trimming at V came to 5 bases and at J to 2 bases, leaving 4 bases not matched to a gene. TCRdb processed the 5' RACE reads anew with MiXCR; each CDR3 protein has one entry. Altogether 40,000 to 60,000 distinct CDR3 sequences are present, about 15% being singletons, with the ten largest covering roughly a sixth. These data belong to a study of T cells of healthy individuals. J is TRBJ1-4 and V is TRBV29-1; 8 positions agree with TRBD1. This receptor was obtained from a human donor in good health. CDR3 residues: CSVTGGSTNEKLFF. The CDR3 DNA reads as TGCAGCGTTACAGGGGGGTCTACTAATGAAAAACTGTTTTTT.